This T cell receptor beta chain emerged from a study of shared clonotypes between healthy human individuals. Findings and caveats of the study: Generally, naive subsets (rather than memory subsets) showed larger estimated richness.

The CDR3 has 14 amino acids. Trimming took off 4 bases at V and 0 bases at J, with 9 bases between the two ends. Per germline, CDR1 MGHDK and CDR2 SYGVNS. Points on this clone: As yet, its antigen is unknown.

The authors divided CD4+ cells into CD45RA+ naive and CD45RA-negative memory subsets. Generated by immunoSEQ multiplex PCR, the TCRdb table keeps only in-frame clones and is missing some. The table includes millions of clones, about 95% detected once. Sequences were obtained from naive CD4+ T cells sorted from blood. This sample's subset: CD45RA+ positively selected. The chain links TRBV25-1 to TRBJ1-2; the D gene is possibly TRBD1 (5 bases). This clonotype was obtained from a man aged 18 to 29 in good health. The chain's CDR3 is CASSATDANYGYTF. CDR3 nucleotides: TGTGCCAGCAGTGCGACAGACGCTAACTATGGCTACACCTTC.